The rows below give T cell receptor beta chains drawn from one sample of a study of T cells in Graves' hyperthyroidism and ophthalmopathy. MiXCR, applied by TCRdb to the multiplex PCR reads, yields one record per CDR3 protein. The sample consists of fewer than 800,000 distinct CDR3 sequences, around 15% of them appearing once. Sequenced input: blood. The receptors here all came from a man aged 18 to 29 with Graves' hyperthyroidism. CDR3s include the opening cysteine and the closing phenylalanine or tryptophan. Fields, in order: J gene, D gene, V gene, CDR3 protein. A D gene is named only where the DNA matches it firmly.

>TRBJ2-5|NA|TRBV5-8
CASEGYYQETQYF
>TRBJ2-2|NA|TRBV2
CASSETGEGSGELFF
>TRBJ1-4|NA|TRBV2
CASSRVRNEKLFF
>TRBJ2-7|TRBD1|TRBV18
CASSPLGRDRAGYEQYF
>TRBJ1-2|NA|TRBV20-1
CSARDPISLFGYTF
>TRBJ1-2|NA|TRBV28
CASSLGRDGGYTF
>TRBJ2-3|NA|TRBV7-9
CASSSEGDTQYF
>TRBJ1-4|NA|TRBV2
CASRVGGTDEKLFF
>TRBJ2-3|NA|TRBV11-2
CASSAVATDTQYF
>TRBJ2-1|TRBD2|TRBV20-1
CSACTAGEPDEQFF
>TRBJ1-5|NA|TRBV27
CASSFRGWGQPQHF
>TRBJ2-7|TRBD2|TRBV11-2
CASRALREGYEQYF
>TRBJ1-4|NA|TRBV25-1
CASSDPGRGSSNEKLFF
>TRBJ1-1|NA|TRBV24-1
CATSHSGHGNTEAFF
>TRBJ2-1|NA|TRBV7-9
CASSDWVGSEQFF
>TRBJ2-7|NA|TRBV6-6
CASSYDGVLYEQYF
>TRBJ2-7|NA|TRBV6-1
CASETAATYEQYF
>TRBJ1-5|NA|TRBV29-1
CSVVVSGGSGQPQHF
>TRBJ1-1|NA|TRBV12-3/TRBV12-4
CASGPGVNTEAFF
>TRBJ2-7|NA|TRBV20-1
CSAINRDMRYEQYF
>TRBJ2-1|TRBD2|TRBV20-1
CSARPLAGEGEQFF
>TRBJ2-7|TRBD1|TRBV27
CASRQGQVGGEQYF